The clone carrying this TCR beta chain was picked up one time. Its cognate antigen is unknown. Every subset had its genomic DNA shared out evenly among several immunoSEQ plates. In the authors' methods: Junction-only sequences without quality scores were provided by ImmunoSEQ, so filtering was different. The data were produced by immunoSEQ multiplex PCR, yet TCRdb's version contains in-frame clones alone and is incomplete. The V and J calls and the clone size are those of that table, but D and trimming were determined from the DNA. The sample carries hundreds of thousands of clones, about 98% recorded once. The germline V and J ends were trimmed by 0 bases and 0 bases, with 10 bases remaining between them. CDR1 is SGHDT and CDR2 is YYEEEE in the germline V gene. The CDR3 length is 15 residues. These data originate in a study of shared clonotypes between healthy human individuals. Positively selected for CCR7, the CD45RO-negative cells used as naive CD8 cells excluded terminally differentiated effector memory CD45RA+ cells.

Study conclusions and caveats: With few donors, the genetic and exposure-history diversity represented was limited. Some clonotypes were shared by all four sorted-subset donors, while others were not shared. The non-shared ones had lower generation probabilities than the shared ones.

The sample comprised naive CD8+ T cells sorted from blood. The J gene is TRBJ2-7, the V gene TRBV5-6, with D maybe TRBD2 (5 bases). This receptor was taken from a man younger than 40 in good health. The DNA for the CDR3 is TGTGCCAGCAGCTTGGGCGGGCCCAGCTCCTACGAGCAGTACTTC. It encodes CASSLGGPSSYEQYF.